What follows are 28 T cell receptor beta chains derived from one specimen sequenced in a study of glioma-infiltrating T cells after dendritic cell vaccination. Clones were sequenced by immunoSEQ multiplex PCR, and TCRdb holds only the in-frame ones, with some missing. The sample lists 91,000 or so clones; 65% to 85% were seen once. Time point defined: after dendritic cell vaccination, including at tumor progression/relapse. The sequences come from blood, collected after dendritic cell vaccination. All receptors derive from a human donor with glioblastoma.

This sequence joins TRBV9 and TRBJ1-6; TRBD1 might be the D (6 bases). This CDR3 is built from 15 residues. The germline V gene has CDR1 SGDLS and CDR2 YYNGEE. V lost 4 bases, J lost 7 bases, and 15 bases lay in between. In nucleotides, the CDR3 is TGTGCCAGCAGCCCACAGGGTTTGATAAATTCACCCCTCCACTTT. Amino acids: CASSPQGLINSPLHF. The variable domain in full, completed from reference TRBV9 and TRBJ1-6, reads DSGVTQTPKHLITATGQRVTLRCSPRSGDLSVYWYQQSLDQGLQFLIQYYNGEERAKGNILERFSAQQFPDLHSELNLSSLELGDSALYFCASSPQGLINSPLHFGNGTRLTVT.

Written as DNA, the CDR3 is TGCGCCAGCAGCTTGAGAGCTGGACAGATACAGGATACGCAGTATTTT. It codes for CASSLRAGQIQDTQYF. The chain combines TRBV5-1 with TRBJ2-3, with D possibly being TRBD1 (6 bases). This CDR3 contains 16 residues. The V end was cut by 1 base, the J end by 6 bases, with 18 bases between. Germline CDR1 SGHRS, CDR2 YFSETQ.

This clone was detected a few times. The CDR3 nucleotides read TGCAGCGTTGAAGATCAGGCAGGGCCCGGTGGCTACACCTTC. Protein sequence: CSVEDQAGPGGYTF. The chain uses TRBV29-1 and TRBJ1-2, with D maybe TRBD1 (5 bases). The germline gives CDR1 SQVTM, CDR2 ANQGSEA. Between the trimmed V and J ends, which lost 0 bases and 7 bases, there was a span of 15 bases. This CDR3 comprises 14 residues.

The rearrangement joins TRBV5-1 to TRBJ2-1; D unclear. Between the trimmed V and J ends, which lost 5 bases and 5 bases, there was a span of 14 bases. Germline V gene lookup returns CDR1 SGHRS and CDR2 YFSETQ. This CDR3 has 14 amino acids. CDR3 protein: CASSFSTVDNEQFF. The CDR3 nucleotides are TGCGCCAGCAGTTTTTCCACGGTGGACAATGAGCAGTTCTTC.

J is TRBJ1-5 and V is TRBV7-6; D is uncertain. Trimming pared 1 base from V and 1 base from J, leaving 5 bases between. Germline CDR1 SGHVS, CDR2 FNYEAQ. The CDR3 totals 14 residues. The CDR3 region has the DNA TGTGCCAGCAGCTTAGGGCTGAGCAATCAGCCCCAGCATTTT. This sequence encodes CASSLGLSNQPQHF.

The chain combines TRBV2 with TRBJ1-2; 7 nucleotides match TRBD1. With V trimmed by 5 bases and J by 2 bases, 2 bases remained unmatched. CDR3 length equals 13 residues. In germline, CDR1 is SNHLY, CDR2 FYNNEI. As DNA, the CDR3 is TGTGCCAGCAGTAAACAGGGGAACTATGGCTACACCTTC. This translates into CASSKQGNYGYTF.

V and J are TRBV5-8 and TRBJ1-5, with 7 nucleotides matching TRBD1. The V gene end was trimmed by 4 bases and the J gene end by 3 bases; junction bases not matched to a gene: 7. The germline CDR1 and CDR2 sequences are SGHTS and YDEGEE. This CDR3 has 15 amino acids. In nucleotides, the CDR3 is TGTGCCAGCAGCCTCCTAACAGGGGCCAATCAGCCCCAGCATTTT. Amino acids: CASSLLTGANQPQHF.

This CDR3 reads CAWTQDSNIQYF. The CDR3 DNA reads TGTGCCTGGACCCAGGATTCGAACATTCAGTACTTC. The J gene is TRBJ2-4, the V gene TRBV30; no clear D. V was clipped by 4 bases and J by 7 bases, with 11 bases between them. CDR3 length: 12 amino acids. From germline, CDR1 is GTSNPN and CDR2 SVGIG (reference sequence).

The chain has TRBV9 and TRBJ1-3; D perhaps matches TRBD1 (5 bases). V was clipped by 0 bases and J by 2 bases, with 12 bases between them. The CDR3 extends over 16 amino acids. CDR1 is SGDLS, CDR2 YYNGEE, per germline. CDR3 region: CASSVGGRATGNTIYF. In DNA form, the CDR3 reads TGTGCCAGCAGCGTAGGGGGCAGGGCAACTGGAAACACCATATATTTT.

The chain employs TRBV7-9 and TRBJ1-2, with 9 bases fitting TRBD1. V shed 6 bases, J shed 4 bases, and the junction held 9 bases outside the gene matches. The CDR3 runs 15 residues. CDR1 is SEHNR, CDR2 FQNEAQ, per germline (reference sequence). The CDR3 region is CASRIQGATGYGYTF. The CDR3 nucleotides read TGTGCCAGCAGGATACAGGGGGCGACGGGCTATGGCTACACCTTC.

V and J are TRBV23-1 and TRBJ2-7; TRBD2 is a possible D gene (6 bases). TRBV23-1 is an ORF, with its function uncertain. V lost 0 bases to trimming and J lost 3 bases, with 15 bases between them. The CDR3 is 16 amino acids. CDR3 sequence reads: CASSQSGLVGNYEQYF. CDR3 nucleotide sequence: TGCGCCAGCAGTCAATCGGGACTCGTAGGGAACTACGAGCAGTACTTC.

A word on this clone: Mismatch with germline at one junction end may stem from a read error. The J gene is TRBJ1-3, the V gene TRBV23-1; weak D call: TRBD1 (6 bases). TRBV23-1 is filed as an ORF, its function uncertain. The CDR3 consists of 13 residues. This CDR3 reads CASSRYGRWDNHF. CDR3 DNA: TGCGCCAGCAGCCGCTACGGTCGGTGGGACAACCATTTT.

Here the CDR3 reads CASSRSGTGTFLGYTF. In nucleotides, the CDR3 is TGTGCCAGCAGCCGCTCGGGGACAGGGACTTTTCTTGGCTACACCTTC. The chain couples TRBV7-9 to TRBJ1-2; 9 bases align to TRBD1. CDR3 length: 16 residues. Germline V CDR1 and CDR2: SEHNR, FQNEAQ (reference sequence). Trimming at V came to 5 bases and at J to 7 bases, leaving 14 bases not matched to a gene.

The V gene is TRBV15, the J gene TRBJ2-5; 8 bases align to TRBD1. V lost 0 bases, J lost 5 bases, and 5 bases stayed unmatched. Germline CDR1 LNHNV, CDR2 YYDKDF (reference sequence). The CDR3 is made up of 15 amino acids. CDR3 amino acids: CATSRDPDRAETQYF. The CDR3 DNA reads as TGTGCCACCAGCAGAGATCCGGACAGGGCGGAGACCCAGTACTTC.

This rearrangement joins TRBV10-3 to TRBJ1-2; weak D call: TRBD1 (5 bases). Germline V gives CDR1 ENHRY, CDR2 SYGVKD. Trimming left V 6 bases short and J 3 bases short, with 17 bases between. The CDR3 is made up of 15 amino acids. CDR3: CAIRGGEGFDYGYTF. The CDR3 DNA is TGTGCCATCAGGGGAGGGGAAGGCTTCGACTATGGCTACACCTTC.

This sequence joins TRBV6-1 and TRBJ1-1, with TRBD1 matching 7 bases. CDR3 length: 14 amino acids. J gave up 1 base and V 5 bases, and 4 bases lay outside the gene matches. The germline V gene encodes CDR1 MNHNS and CDR2 SASEGT. CDR3 amino acids: CASSPNRGNTEAFF. CDR3 in DNA: TGTGCCAGCAGTCCTAACAGGGGGAACACTGAAGCTTTCTTT.

This sequence joins TRBV5-6 and TRBJ1-2; D unclear. CDR1 is SGHDT, CDR2 YYEEEE, per germline. The CDR3 consists of 12 residues. The V end was cut by 2 bases, the J end by 8 bases, with 10 bases between. The CDR3 DNA reads TGTGCCAGCAGCTTCTCAGCGAAAGGCTACACCTTC. Its protein product is CASSFSAKGYTF.

This chain links TRBV18 with TRBJ2-7, with D possibly being TRBD1 (5 bases). In germline, CDR1 is KGHSH, CDR2 LQKENI. The CDR3 contains 13 residues. Trimming took off 2 bases at V and 4 bases at J, with 9 bases between the two ends. In DNA, the CDR3 is TGTGCCAGCTCACCAGCCCAGGGATACGAGCAGTACTTC. Translation: CASSPAQGYEQYF.

V and J are TRBV30 and TRBJ2-3; no clear D. Germline values: CDR1 GTSNPN, CDR2 SVGIG (reference sequence). The CDR3 covers 15 residues. V gave up 3 bases and J gave up 2 bases, with 15 bases separating them. CDR3 nucleotide sequence: TGTGCCTGGAGCGGAGTTAGATTTCACACAGATACGCAGTATTTT. It encodes CAWSGVRFHTDTQYF. Drawing the rest from reference TRBV30 and TRBJ2-3, the complete variable domain is SQTIHQWPATLVQPVGSPLSLECTVEGTSNPNLYWYRQAAGRGLQLLFYSVGIGQISSEVPQNLSASRPQDRQFILSSKKLLLSDSGFYLCAWSGVRFHTDTQYFGPGTRLTVL.

The chain has TRBV29-1 and TRBJ2-1; a weak D match, TRBD2 (5 bases). Trimming removed 4 bases at V and 0 bases at J, with 13 bases between. Looked up from germline, CDR1 is SQVTM and CDR2 is ANQGSEA. The CDR3 consists of 15 residues. CDR3 DNA: TGCAGCGTTGCAGGCGGGTCAAGCTCCTACAATGAGCAGTTCTTC. Translation: CSVAGGSSSYNEQFF.

This clone has a single count. The CDR3 loop is CASSQQGTGYEKLFF. For the CDR3, the DNA is TGTGCCAGCAGCCAGCAAGGGACAGGGTATGAAAAACTGTTTTTT. The chain is built from TRBV5-4 and TRBJ1-4; 9 bases agree with TRBD1. After removal of 4 bases from V and 6 bases from J, the junction contained 7 bases not matched to a gene. Germline CDR1 is SGHNT and CDR2 is YYREEE (reference sequence). This CDR3 comprises 15 residues.

The V gene is TRBV19, the J gene TRBJ2-7, with TRBD2 as a possible D gene (5 bases). V was shortened by 7 bases and J by 4 bases, with 11 bases between the two germline ends. The CDR3 contains 12 residues. In germline, CDR1 is LNHDA, CDR2 SQIVND (reference sequence). The CDR3: CASIGGGYEQYF. DNA of the CDR3: TGTGCCAGTATTGGAGGCGGATACGAGCAGTACTTC.

This chain uses TRBV6-1 with TRBJ2-5; 10 nucleotides align to TRBD2. With 5 bases clipped from V and 4 bases from J, the junction kept 1 base outside the gene matches. Germline loops: CDR1 MNHNS, CDR2 SASEGT. CDR3 length: 13 residues. CDR3 region: CASSRLAGETQYF. CDR3 in DNA: TGTGCCAGCAGTAGACTAGCGGGAGAGACCCAGTACTTC.

The V call is TRBV10-3, the J call TRBJ1-2, with 8 nucleotides matching TRBD1. The CDR3 has 13 residues. J gave up 7 bases and V 9 bases, and 10 bases lay outside the gene matches. Germline loops: CDR1 ENHRY, CDR2 SYGVKD. The CDR3 DNA sequence: TGTGCCATAAGGGACAGGACGTCTGGTGGCTACACCTTC. Its translation: CAIRDRTSGGYTF.

V is TRBV6-1 and J is TRBJ2-1; 9 bases align to TRBD1. Germline V gene data show CDR1 as MNHNS and CDR2 as SASEGT. The CDR3 sequence is 14 residues long. J gave up 3 bases and V 7 bases, and 4 bases lay outside the gene matches. The CDR3: CASKTGGFYNEQFF. Written as DNA, the CDR3 is TGTGCCAGCAAGACAGGGGGGTTCTACAATGAGCAGTTCTTC.

This chain links TRBV30 with TRBJ2-7; TRBD1 is a possible D gene (6 bases). V gave up 5 bases and J gave up 0 bases, with 17 bases separating them. This CDR3 contains 15 residues. Per the germline V gene, CDR1 is GTSNPN and CDR2 is SVGIG (reference sequence). CDR3 residues: CAWGRNRDPSYEQYF. In DNA form, the CDR3 reads TGTGCCTGGGGACGGAACAGGGATCCCTCCTACGAGCAGTACTTC.

This clone was counted once. The V call is TRBV6-6, the J call TRBJ1-5; no definite D call. There are 13 residues in the CDR3. Germline V gene sequence: CDR1 MNHNY, CDR2 SVGAGI (reference sequence). Trimming cost V 0 bases and J 7 bases, with 7 bases left between them. The CDR3 region is CASSYSFGQPQHF. For the CDR3, the DNA is TGTGCCAGCAGTTACTCGTTTGGCCAGCCCCAGCATTTT.

In this sample, this clone turned up a few times. This chain uses TRBV5-1 with TRBJ2-3, with a tentative D call TRBD1 (5 bases). Germline V gene data show CDR1 as SGHRS and CDR2 as YFSETQ. This CDR3 spans 14 amino acids. The germline V and J ends were trimmed by 2 bases and 4 bases, with 11 bases remaining between them. Here the CDR3 reads CASSLSQGSDTQYF. CDR3 sequence (DNA): TGCGCCAGCAGCTTATCTCAGGGATCAGATACGCAGTATTTT.